This TCR beta chain derives from a study of cytomegalovirus exposure and HLA in healthy donors. Per germline, CDR1 LNHNV and CDR2 YYDKDF (reference sequence). The CDR3 sequence is 17 residues long. Trimming took off 3 bases at V and 0 bases at J, with 15 bases between the two ends. A multiplex PCR was run with 60 Vbeta primers and 13 Jbeta primers. Profiled with immunoSEQ multiplex PCR; TCRdb holds only in-frame clones, not every one. The table shows about 160,000 clones, with roughly 79% occurring only once. About this clone itself: The antigen is not known.

The study, taken as a whole, reports: Association of a missense DCLRE1C variant with TCR beta V- and J-gene trimming was reported in a later analysis. The listing of about 150 TCR beta chains classed them as cytomegalovirus-associated.

Sequencing input: PBMCs. The clonotype comes from a man under 40 in good health and CMV-seronegative. The chain employs TRBV15 and TRBJ1-5; D is uncertain. This chain's CDR3 is CATSRTGSAYSNQPQHF. In nucleotides, the CDR3 is TGTGCCACCAGCAGGACGGGTTCAGCTTATAGCAATCAGCCCCAGCATTTT.